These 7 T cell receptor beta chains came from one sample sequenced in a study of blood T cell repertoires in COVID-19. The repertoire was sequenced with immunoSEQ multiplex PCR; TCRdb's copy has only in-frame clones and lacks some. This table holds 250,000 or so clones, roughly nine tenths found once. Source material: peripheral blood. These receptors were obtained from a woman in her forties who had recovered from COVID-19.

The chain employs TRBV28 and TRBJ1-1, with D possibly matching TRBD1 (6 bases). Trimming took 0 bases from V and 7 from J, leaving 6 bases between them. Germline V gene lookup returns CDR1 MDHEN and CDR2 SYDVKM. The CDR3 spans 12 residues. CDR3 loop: CASSLWDSEAFF. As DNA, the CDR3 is TGTGCCAGCAGTTTATGGGACAGTGAAGCTTTCTTT.

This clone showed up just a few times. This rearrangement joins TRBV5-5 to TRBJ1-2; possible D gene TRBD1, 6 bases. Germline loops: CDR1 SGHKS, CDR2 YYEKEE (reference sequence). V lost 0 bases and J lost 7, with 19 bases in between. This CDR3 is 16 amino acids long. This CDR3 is CASSLVRQGQQGGYTF. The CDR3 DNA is TGTGCCAGCAGCTTGGTTAGGCAGGGACAACAGGGTGGCTACACCTTC.

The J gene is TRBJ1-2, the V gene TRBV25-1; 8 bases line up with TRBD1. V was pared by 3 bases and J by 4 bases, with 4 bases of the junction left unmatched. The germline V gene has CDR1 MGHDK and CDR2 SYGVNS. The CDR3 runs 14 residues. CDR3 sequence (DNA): TGTGCCAGCAGTGACTCGACAGGGGCCTATGGCTACACCTTC. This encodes CASSDSTGAYGYTF.

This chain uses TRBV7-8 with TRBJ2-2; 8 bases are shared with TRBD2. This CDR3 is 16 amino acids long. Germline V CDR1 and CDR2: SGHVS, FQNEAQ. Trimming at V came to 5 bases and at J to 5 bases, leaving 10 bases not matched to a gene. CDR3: CASSPWTSLGTGELFF. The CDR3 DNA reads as TGTGCCAGCAGCCCATGGACTAGCCTTGGAACCGGGGAGCTGTTTTTT.

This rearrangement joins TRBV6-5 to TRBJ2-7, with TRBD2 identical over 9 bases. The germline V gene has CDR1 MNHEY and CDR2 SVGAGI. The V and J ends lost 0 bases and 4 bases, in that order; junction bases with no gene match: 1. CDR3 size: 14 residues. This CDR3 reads CASSYSTSGYEQYV. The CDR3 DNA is TGTGCCAGCAGTTACTCGACTAGCGGTTACGAGCAGTACGTC.

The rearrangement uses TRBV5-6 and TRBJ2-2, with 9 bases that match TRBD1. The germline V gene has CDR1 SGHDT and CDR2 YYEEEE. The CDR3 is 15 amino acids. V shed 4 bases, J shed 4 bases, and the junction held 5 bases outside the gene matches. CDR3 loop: CASSTGQGSTGELFF. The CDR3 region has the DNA TGTGCCAGCAGCACCGGACAGGGGAGCACCGGGGAGCTGTTTTTT.

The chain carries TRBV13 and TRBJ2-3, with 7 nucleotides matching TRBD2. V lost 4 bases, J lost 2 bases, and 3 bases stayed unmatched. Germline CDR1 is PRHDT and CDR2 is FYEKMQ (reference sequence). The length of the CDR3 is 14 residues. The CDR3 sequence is CASSSGLDTDTQYF. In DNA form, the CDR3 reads TGTGCCAGCAGCTCCGGACTAGACACAGATACGCAGTATTTT.